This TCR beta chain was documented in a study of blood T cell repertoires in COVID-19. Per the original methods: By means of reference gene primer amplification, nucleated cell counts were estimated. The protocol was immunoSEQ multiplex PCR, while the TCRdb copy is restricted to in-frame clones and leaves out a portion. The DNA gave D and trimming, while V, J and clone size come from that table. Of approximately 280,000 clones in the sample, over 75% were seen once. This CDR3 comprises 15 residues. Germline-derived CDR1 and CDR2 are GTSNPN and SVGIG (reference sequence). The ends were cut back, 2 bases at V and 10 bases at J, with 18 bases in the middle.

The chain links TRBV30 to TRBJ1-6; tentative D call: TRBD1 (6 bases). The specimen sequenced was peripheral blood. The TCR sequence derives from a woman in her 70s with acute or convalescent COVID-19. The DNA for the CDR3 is TGTGCCTGGAGTACACCGGGACACTACAGGTCACCCCTCCACTTT. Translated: CAWSTPGHYRSPLHF. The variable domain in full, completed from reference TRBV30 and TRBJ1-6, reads SQTIHQWPATLVQPVGSPLSLECTVEGTSNPNLYWYRQAAGRGLQLLFYSVGIGQISSEVPQNLSASRPQDRQFILSSKKLLLSDSGFYLCAWSTPGHYRSPLHFGNGTRLTVT.